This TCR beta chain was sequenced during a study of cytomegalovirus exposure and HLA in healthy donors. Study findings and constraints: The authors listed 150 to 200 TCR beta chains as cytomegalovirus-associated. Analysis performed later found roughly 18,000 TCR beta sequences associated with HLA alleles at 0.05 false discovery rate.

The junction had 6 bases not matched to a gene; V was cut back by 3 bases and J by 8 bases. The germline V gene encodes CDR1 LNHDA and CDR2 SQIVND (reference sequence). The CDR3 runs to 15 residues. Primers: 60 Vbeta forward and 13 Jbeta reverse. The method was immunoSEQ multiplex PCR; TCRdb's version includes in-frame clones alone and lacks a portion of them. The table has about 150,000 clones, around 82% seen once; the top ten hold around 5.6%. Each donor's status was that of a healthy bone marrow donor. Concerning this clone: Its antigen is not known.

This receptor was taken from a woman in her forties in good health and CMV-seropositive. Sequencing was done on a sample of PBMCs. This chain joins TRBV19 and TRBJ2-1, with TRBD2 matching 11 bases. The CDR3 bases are TGTGCCAGTAGTATTAGCGGGAGGGCGGGAGATGAGCAGTTCTTC. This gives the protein CASSISGRAGDEQFF. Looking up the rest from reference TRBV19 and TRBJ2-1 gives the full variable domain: DGGITQSPKYLFRKEGQNVTLSCEQNLNHDAMYWYRQDPGQGLRLIYYSQIVNDFQKGDIAEGYSVSREKKESFPLTVTSAQKNPTAFYLCASSISGRAGDEQFFGPGTRLTVL.